This TCR beta chain was sequenced in a study of patients and donors after allogeneic stem cell transplantation. TCRdb used MiXCR to reprocess the RT-PCR reads, holding one entry per CDR3 protein. There are a few hundred thousand distinct CDR3 sequences in the sample; about 37% occur only once, and roughly 10% lies in the top ten. This clonotype has a handful of counts. From germline, CDR1 is SQVTM and CDR2 ANQGSEA. CDR3 length equals 14 residues. The germline V and J ends were trimmed by 8 bases and 0 bases, with 16 bases remaining between them. This receptor was obtained from a human donor who was either an allogeneic HSCT recipient or a stem cell or donor lymphocyte infusion donor (not recorded which). It is not recorded whose cells these are; they may come from a transplant donor. The sequenced sample was blood, either unsorted or a sorted T cell fraction (not recorded which). The V and J genes are TRBV29-1 and TRBJ1-1; a possible D gene is TRBD1 (6 bases). The CDR3, as DNA: TGCAGCTCAACAGGGAAAATGATGAACACTGAAGCTTTCTTT. It yields the protein CSSTGKMMNTEAFF.